This TCR beta chain comes out of a study of T cell responses to AZD1222 COVID-19 vaccine. The CDR3 length is 16 residues. Trimming took off 1 base at V and 4 bases at J, with 17 bases between the two ends. Germline-derived CDR1 and CDR2 are MNHEY and SVGEGT. TCRdb keeps only in-frame clones here, not all; method: immunoSEQ multiplex PCR. The table has approximately 91,000 clones, approximately 89% seen once. V gene TRBV6-2 or TRBV6-3 combines with J gene TRBJ2-7; a weak D match, TRBD2 (6 bases). Sequenced material: peripheral blood, taken 28 days after the second AZD1222 dose. This receptor was taken from an adult who received the AZD1222 COVID-19 vaccine. CDR3 coding DNA: TGTGCCAGCAGTTACTGGAGGGGACGCACCCAATACGAGCAGTACTTC. Encoded protein: CASSYWRGRTQYEQYF.